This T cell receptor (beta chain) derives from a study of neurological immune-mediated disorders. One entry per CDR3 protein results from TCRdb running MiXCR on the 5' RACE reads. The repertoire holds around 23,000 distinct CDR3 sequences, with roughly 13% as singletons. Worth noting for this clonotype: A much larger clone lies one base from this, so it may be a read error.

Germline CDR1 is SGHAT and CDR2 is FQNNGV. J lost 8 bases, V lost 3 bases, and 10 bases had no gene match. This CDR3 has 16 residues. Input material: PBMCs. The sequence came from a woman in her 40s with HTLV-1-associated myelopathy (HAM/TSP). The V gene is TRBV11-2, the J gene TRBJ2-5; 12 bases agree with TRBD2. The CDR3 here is CASSFLLAGGGDTQYF. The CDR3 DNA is TGTGCCAGCAGCTTTTTACTAGCGGGGGGTGGAGATACCCAGTACTTC.